This T cell receptor beta chain was recovered during a study of spatial heterogeneity in lung cancer (dated by TCRdb to between 2018 and 2021). Broadly, across the study: Beta-chain transcripts were consistently detected in greater numbers than alpha-chain transcripts, which likely reflected higher beta-chain transcript abundance. In tumor regions, TCR transcript counts showed a strong correlation with a T cell transcriptional module score derived from matched bulk RNA-seq. In the raw uncorrected reads, each unique combination of TCR and UMI appeared more than ten times on average. TCR alpha and beta repertoires were quantitatively compared across multiple tumor regions, matched nontumor lung and blood in non-small cell lung cancer. Nonsynonymous mutation counts, determined by whole-exome sequencing of tumor tissue, were related to features of the TCR repertoire. At surgery, hundreds of tumor regions, fewer than 85 matched nontumor lung samples and about 56 PBMC samples were TCR-sequenced for both alpha and beta chains. Summary of the overall study and its limitations: Counts of ubiquitous and regional expanded TCRs were found to correlate with counts of ubiquitous and regional nonsynonymous mutations, respectively. Confirming at a functional level the hypothesis that regional TCRs recognize regional mutations was considered to require additional single-cell paired TCR alpha and beta sequencing. The tumor nonsynonymous mutation count correlated with the number of expanded alpha and beta TCRs within the tumor. TCR-seq coverage of tumor T cells was estimated at only roughly 6.5% for alpha chains and 11% to 15% for beta chains.

This specimen's time point label, interpreted: sample taken at primary tumor resection. Donors were 72 patients with early-stage, untreated non-small cell lung cancer from the lung TRACERx cohort. TCR sequencing used whole RNA extracted from tumor and nontumor lung tissue, or from cryopreserved PBMC samples, without cell sorting. A patient was chosen for TCR sequencing only when enough RNA was available from at least two tumor regions. A lung pathologist reviewed the tumor and adjacent nontumor lung specimens before the specimens were selected. This clonotype came up a few times. This clone's antigen is unknown. Nothing much larger sits one base from this clone, and base qualities are not available. The CDR3 goes from the cysteine to the phenylalanine over 14 residues. The sequence is cut down to CDR3 DNA, 42 bases in frame from base 1. From the germline V gene, CDR1 is MNHEY and CDR2 is SVGAGI. Deletion took 6 bases off V and 2 bases off J, with a span of 11 bases between the germline ends.

The method was 5' RACE. Sequenced using a NextSeq 500. In the TCR library protocol, a unique molecular identifier was attached to each TCR cDNA molecule so that PCR and sequencing errors could be corrected. The study's processing was this. TCR identification, UMI-based error correction and CDR3 extraction were all carried out with Decombinator tools. Expanded TCRs were defined as those above a frequency of 2 per 1,000, corresponding to the top 1% of the tumor frequency distribution. Expanded tumor TCRs were classed as regional if statistically deemed absent (corrected P<0.05) from at least one tumor region, otherwise ubiquitous. Rényi diversity was computed with the R vegan package after subsampling each repertoire 100 times to 5,000 TCRs. CDR3 similarity networks were built from amino acid triplet string-kernel similarity, connecting CDR3s with pairwise similarity above 0.82. TCRdb trimmed the raw reads at Q25, called clones with MiXCR and kept productive beta chains. Rows are combined by CDR3 protein, so each entry shows the most common genes and DNA. What appears here as the V and J calls and clone size reflects TCRdb's work, not the paper's. The sample yields about 100,000 distinct CDR3 sequences; around 4.8% were counted once. The ten largest clones represent around 20% of the sample.

This chain is built from TRBV6-5 and TRBJ2-1; tentative D gene TRBD2, with 7 bases matching. The sequence was collected from a male donor with early-stage non-small cell lung cancer. The specimen comprised lung tumor tissue, sampled at surgery. The nucleotides are TGTGCCAGCAGGCGGGGGCGGCCCTACAATGAGCAGTTCTTC. Translated, this gives CASRRGRPYNEQFF.